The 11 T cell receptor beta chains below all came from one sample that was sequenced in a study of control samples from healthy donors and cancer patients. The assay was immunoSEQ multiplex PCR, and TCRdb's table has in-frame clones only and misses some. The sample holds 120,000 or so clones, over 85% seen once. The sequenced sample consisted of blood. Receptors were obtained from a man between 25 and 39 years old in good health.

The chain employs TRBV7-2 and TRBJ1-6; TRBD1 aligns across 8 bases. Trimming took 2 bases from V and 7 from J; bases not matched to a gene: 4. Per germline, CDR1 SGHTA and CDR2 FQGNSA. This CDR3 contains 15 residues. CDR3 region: CASSLLDRENSPLHF. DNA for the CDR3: TGTGCCAGCAGCTTATTGGACAGGGAGAATTCACCCCTCCACTTT. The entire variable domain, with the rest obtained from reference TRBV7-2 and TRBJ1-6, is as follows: GAGVSQSPSNKVTEKGKDVELRCDPISGHTALYWYRQSLGQGLEFLIYFQGNSAPDKSGLPSDRFSAERTGGSVSTLTIQRTQQEDSAVYLCASSLLDRENSPLHFGNGTRLTVT.

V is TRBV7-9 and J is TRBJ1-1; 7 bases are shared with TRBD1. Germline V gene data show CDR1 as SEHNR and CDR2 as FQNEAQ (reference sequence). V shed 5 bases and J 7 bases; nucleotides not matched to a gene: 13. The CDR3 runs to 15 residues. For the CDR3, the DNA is TGTGCCAGCAGCCTTAAAACAGGGGCTACCAGTGAAGCTTTCTTT. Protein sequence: CASSLKTGATSEAFF.

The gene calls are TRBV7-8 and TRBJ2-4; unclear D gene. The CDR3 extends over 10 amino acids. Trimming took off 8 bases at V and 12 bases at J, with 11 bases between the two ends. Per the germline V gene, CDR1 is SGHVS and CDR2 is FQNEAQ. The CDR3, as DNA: TGTGCCAGCGCTGGCAGCTATCAGTACTTC. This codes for CASAGSYQYF.

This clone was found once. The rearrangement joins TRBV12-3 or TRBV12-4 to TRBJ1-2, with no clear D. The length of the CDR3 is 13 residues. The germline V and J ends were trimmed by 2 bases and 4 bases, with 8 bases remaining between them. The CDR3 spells CASSLNRIYGYTF. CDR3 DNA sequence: TGTGCCAGCAGTTTAAATAGGATCTATGGCTACACCTTC.

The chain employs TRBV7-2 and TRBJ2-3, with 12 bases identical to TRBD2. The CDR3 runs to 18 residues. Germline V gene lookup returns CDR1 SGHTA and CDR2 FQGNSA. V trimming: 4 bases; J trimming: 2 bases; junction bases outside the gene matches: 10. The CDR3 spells CASSSGRLAGAPTDTQYF. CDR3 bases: TGTGCCAGCAGCTCAGGTAGACTAGCGGGGGCCCCCACAGATACGCAGTATTTT.

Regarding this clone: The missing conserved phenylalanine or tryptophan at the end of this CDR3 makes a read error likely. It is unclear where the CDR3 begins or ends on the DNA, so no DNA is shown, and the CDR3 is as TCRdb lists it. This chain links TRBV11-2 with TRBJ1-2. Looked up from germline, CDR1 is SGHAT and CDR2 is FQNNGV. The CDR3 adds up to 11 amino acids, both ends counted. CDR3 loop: CASSLGTAYGL.

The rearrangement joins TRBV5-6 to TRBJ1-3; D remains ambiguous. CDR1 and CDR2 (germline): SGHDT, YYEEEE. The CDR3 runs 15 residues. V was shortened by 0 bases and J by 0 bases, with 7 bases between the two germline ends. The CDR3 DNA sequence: TGTGCCAGCAGCTTGGAGGCCAGCTCTGGAAACACCATATATTTT. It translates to CASSLEASSGNTIYF.

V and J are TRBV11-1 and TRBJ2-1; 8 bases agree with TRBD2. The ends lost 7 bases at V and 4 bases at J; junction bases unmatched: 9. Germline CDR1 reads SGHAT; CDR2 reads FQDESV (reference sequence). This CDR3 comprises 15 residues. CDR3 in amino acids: CASTPPGLEYNEQFF. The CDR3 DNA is TGTGCCAGCACCCCTCCGGGACTAGAATACAATGAGCAGTTCTTC.

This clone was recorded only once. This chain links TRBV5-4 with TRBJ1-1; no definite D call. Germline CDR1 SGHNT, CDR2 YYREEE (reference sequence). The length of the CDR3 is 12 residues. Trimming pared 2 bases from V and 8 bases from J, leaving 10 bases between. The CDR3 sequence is CASSFNIGEAFF. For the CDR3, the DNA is TGTGCCAGCAGCTTTAACATCGGCGAAGCTTTCTTT.

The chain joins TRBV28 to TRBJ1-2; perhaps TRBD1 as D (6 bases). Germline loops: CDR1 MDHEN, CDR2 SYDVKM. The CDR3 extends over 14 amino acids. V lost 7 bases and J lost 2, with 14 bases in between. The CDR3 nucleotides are TGTGCCAGCACACCCGGCGGACAGAACTATGGCTACACCTTC. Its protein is CASTPGGQNYGYTF.

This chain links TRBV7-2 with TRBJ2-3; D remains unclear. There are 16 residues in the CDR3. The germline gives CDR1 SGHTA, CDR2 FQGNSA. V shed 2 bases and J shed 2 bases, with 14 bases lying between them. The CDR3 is CASSLQAYSFTDTQYF. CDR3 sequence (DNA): TGTGCCAGCAGCTTACAGGCTTATTCCTTCACAGATACGCAGTATTTT.